This is a list of T cell receptor beta chains from one sample in a study of T cells in localized non-small cell lung cancer. Produced via immunoSEQ multiplex PCR; TCRdb's table is partial and in-frame only. The data show roughly 33,000 clones, almost 90% seen once. This specimen was peripheral blood, taken before any cancer treatment. These receptors were obtained from a man aged 35-75 years with stage I lung adenocarcinoma. Both conserved end residues are part of each CDR3. The D gene is left open where the match is weak. Clone size, where shown, is once, few, many, or a class for clones that have expanded.

v_gene: TRBV7-8
d_gene: .
abundance: .
len: 16
j_gene: TRBJ1-4
CDR3nt: TGTGCCAGCAGCCCTAACAGCAAACCAACTAATGAAAAACTGTTTTTT
CDR3aa: CASSPNSKPTNEKLFF

v_gene: TRBV5-4
d_gene: .
abundance: .
len: 15
j_gene: TRBJ2-5
CDR3nt: TGTGCCACCTCGAGTGTGGGGGGGGCCGGAGAGACCCAGTACTTC
CDR3aa: CATSSVGGAGETQYF

v_gene: TRBV5-1
d_gene: TRBD2
abundance: .
len: 16
j_gene: TRBJ2-1
CDR3nt: TGCGCCAGCAGCTTGGGCTGGACTAGTATCCTCAATGAGCAGTTCTTC
CDR3aa: CASSLGWTSILNEQFF

v_gene: TRBV11-3
d_gene: TRBD2
abundance: .
len: 16
j_gene: TRBJ2-1
CDR3nt: TGTGCCAGCAGCCAACGTATGGCGGGGGGGAGTAATGAGCAGTTCTTC
CDR3aa: CASSQRMAGGSNEQFF

v_gene: TRBV20-1
d_gene: .
abundance: few
len: 11
j_gene: TRBJ1-1
CDR3nt: TGCAGTGCTAGGACCGACACTGAAGCTTTCTTT
CDR3aa: CSARTDTEAFF

v_gene: TRBV7-8
d_gene: TRBD1
abundance: .
len: 15
j_gene: TRBJ1-1
CDR3nt: TGTGCCAGCAGCGAACTACCGACAGGGCACACTGAAGCTTTCTTT
CDR3aa: CASSELPTGHTEAFF

v_gene: TRBV30
d_gene: TRBD1
abundance: once
len: 16
j_gene: TRBJ2-7
CDR3nt: TGTGCCTGGAGTGTGGGCGGGACAGGACCCGTTCCCGAGCAGTACTTC
CDR3aa: CAWSVGGTGPVPEQYF

v_gene: TRBV19
d_gene: TRBD1
abundance: .
len: 16
j_gene: TRBJ1-6
CDR3nt: TGTGCCAGTAGTATTAGGACAGGGAACGGGAATTCACCCCTCCACTTT
CDR3aa: CASSIRTGNGNSPLHF

v_gene: TRBV7-2
d_gene: .
abundance: .
len: 16
j_gene: TRBJ1-1
CDR3nt: TGTGCCAGCAGCTTAACTCCTGACCCCGGGTTAGCTGAAGCTTTCTTT
CDR3aa: CASSLTPDPGLAEAFF

v_gene: TRBV27
d_gene: TRBD1
abundance: .
len: 16
j_gene: TRBJ1-1
CDR3nt: TGTGCCAGCAGACCGCCCTACGGGACAGGGACCACTGAAGCTTTCTTT
CDR3aa: CASRPPYGTGTTEAFF

v_gene: TRBV29-1
d_gene: TRBD1
abundance: .
len: 13
j_gene: TRBJ1-1
CDR3nt: TGCAGCGGCGGACAGGTTATGAACACTGAAGCTTTCTTT
CDR3aa: CSGGQVMNTEAFF

v_gene: TRBV7-7
d_gene: .
abundance: .
len: 13
j_gene: TRBJ2-3
CDR3nt: TGTGCCAGCAGCTTAGTGATCACAGATACGCAGTATTTT
CDR3aa: CASSLVITDTQYF

v_gene: TRBV6-5
d_gene: TRBD2
abundance: .
len: 14
j_gene: TRBJ2-5
CDR3nt: TGTGCCAGCAGTTACCGCGGGGGGGGAGAGACCCAGTACTTC
CDR3aa: CASSYRGGGETQYF

v_gene: TRBV19
d_gene: .
abundance: .
len: 16
j_gene: TRBJ1-1
CDR3nt: TGTGCCAGTAGTCGGACGGGGATAGTGGTGAACACTGAAGCTTTCTTT
CDR3aa: CASSRTGIVVNTEAFF

v_gene: TRBV30
d_gene: .
abundance: .
len: 10
j_gene: TRBJ1-1
CDR3nt: TGTGCCTCCCTCGGACAGAAAGCTTTCTTT
CDR3aa: CASLGQKAFF

v_gene: TRBV6-1
d_gene: .
abundance: .
len: 14
j_gene: TRBJ1-5
CDR3nt: TGTGCCAGCAGTGAAGTAGGGGTCGGTCAGCCCCAGCATTTT
CDR3aa: CASSEVGVGQPQHF

v_gene: TRBV15
d_gene: .
abundance: .
len: 17
j_gene: TRBJ2-6
CDR3nt: TGTGCCACCAGCAGAGATTGGCAGGGGCTAGGGGCCAACGTCCTGACTTTC
CDR3aa: CATSRDWQGLGANVLTF